This is a list of T cell receptor beta chains from one sample in a study of blood T cell repertoires in COVID-19. The protocol was immunoSEQ multiplex PCR, while the TCRdb copy is restricted to in-frame clones and leaves out a portion. Of 120,000 to 150,000 clones in the sample, 84% were seen once. The source material was PBMCs or T cells enriched from blood (not recorded which). Every receptor here comes from a woman aged 50 to 60 who had been exposed to COVID-19. Both conserved end residues are part of each CDR3. The D gene is left open where the match is weak. Not every row has a clone size; where given, it reads once, few, many or a size class.

>TRBV14|NA|NA|TRBJ1-6
TGTGCCAGCAGCCTCCGGGTTTCACCCCTCCACTTT
CASSLRVSPLHF
>TRBV5-1|NA|NA|TRBJ1-2
TGCGCCAGCAGCTTGGACTCTAACTATGGCTACACCTTC
CASSLDSNYGYTF
>TRBV27|NA|NA|TRBJ1-1
TGTGCCAGCAGGGGGGGAACTGAAGCTTTCTTT
CASRGGTEAFF
>TRBV5-1|NA|NA|TRBJ2-7
TGCGCCAGCAGCGGGAGGGACAGGATCGAGGACGAGCAGTACTTC
CASSGRDRIEDEQYF
>TRBV5-6|TRBD2|NA|TRBJ2-2
TGTGCCAGCGGCCGACTAGCGGGGACCTCGAACACCGGGGAGCTGTTTTTT
CASGRLAGTSNTGELFF
>TRBV19|TRBD2|few|TRBJ2-5
TGTGCCAGTAGTATCCTCTCGGCTAGCGGGGGGGCGGAGACCCAGTACTTC
CASSILSASGGAETQYF
>TRBV10-3|NA|NA|TRBJ2-6
TGTGCCATCCAAGACAGTATCTCTGGGGCCAACGTCCTGACTTTC
CAIQDSISGANVLTF
>TRBV4-2|NA|NA|TRBJ2-2
TGTGCCAGCAGATTGTATGAGACTACTCTCACCGGGGAGCTGTTTTTT
CASRLYETTLTGELFF
>TRBV19|NA|NA|TRBJ1-1
TGTGCCAGTATTGACGACAGGTCTGACCTTGAAGCTTTCTTT
CASIDDRSDLEAFF
>TRBV18|TRBD2|NA|TRBJ2-2
TGTGCCAGCTCACCTCCAGGGACTAGCGGGACGACCGGGGAGCTGTTTTTT
CASSPPGTSGTTGELFF
>TRBV18|NA|NA|TRBJ2-5
TGTGCCAGCGCAGATGAGACCCAGTACTTC
CASADETQYF
>TRBV5-1|TRBD2|NA|TRBJ2-1
TGCGCCAGCAGCCTAGCGGGAGCTGGGTATGAGCAGTTCTTC
CASSLAGAGYEQFF
>TRBV2|TRBD2|NA|TRBJ2-2
TGTGCCAGCAGTAACAGAAGACTAGCGACCGGGGAGCTGTTTTTT
CASSNRRLATGELFF
>TRBV6-5|NA|NA|TRBJ2-2
TGTGCCAGCGCGGTCCCCGGGGAGCTGTTTTTT
CASAVPGELFF
>TRBV11-2|NA|NA|TRBJ1-3
TGTGCCAGCAGCTTAGAAGTCCAGGGGCCTGGAAACACCATATATTTT
CASSLEVQGPGNTIYF
>TRBV10-2|NA|NA|TRBJ2-7
TGCGCCAGCAGTGAGAGACTCCCGCCATACGAGCAGTACTTC
CASSERLPPYEQYF
>TRBV28|TRBD1|few|TRBJ1-3
TGTGCCAGCAGCTTCCAGGGATACAGGGGGTCTGGAAACACCATATATTTT
CASSFQGYRGSGNTIYF
>TRBV18|NA|NA|TRBJ2-3
TGTGCCAGCTCGACAGGTTTTTCAGATACGCAGTATTTT
CASSTGFSDTQYF
>TRBV4-3|TRBD1|NA|TRBJ1-1
TGCGCCAGCAGCCGACAGGGAATAGAAGCTTTCTTT
CASSRQGIEAFF
>TRBV6-6|NA|NA|TRBJ1-6
TGTGCCAGCAGTTACAGGAGTGGGAATTCACCCCTCCACTTT
CASSYRSGNSPLHF
>TRBV5-1|TRBD1|NA|TRBJ2-2
TGCGCCAGCAGCTCGCCGGGGGACAGGGACGACACCGGGGAGCTGTTTTTT
CASSSPGDRDDTGELFF
>TRBV6-2/TRBV6-3|NA|NA|TRBJ1-1
TGTGCCAGCAGCGGGACACCGAGGAACACTGAAGCTTTCTTT
CASSGTPRNTEAFF
>TRBV7-9|TRBD1|NA|TRBJ1-1
TGTGCCAGCAGCTACTTAACAGGGGGCTTGGCTGAAGCTTTCTTT
CASSYLTGGLAEAFF
>TRBV5-6|NA|once|TRBJ1-2
TGTGCCAGCAGCTTCCCGGGCGGCAGGGTTGGTGGCTACACCTTC
CASSFPGGRVGGYTF
>TRBV7-9|NA|NA|TRBJ1-6
TGTGCCACAGGGTCAGGACTAGAATCACCCCTCCACTTT
CATGSGLESPLHF
>TRBV7-9|NA|once|TRBJ1-1
TGTGCCAGCAGCTTATTTAAGCTTGAAGCTTTCTTT
CASSLFKLEAFF
>TRBV28|NA|NA|TRBJ2-5
TGTGCCAGCAGTTCCTTCTGGAGGACCCAGTACTTC
CASSSFWRTQYF
>TRBV7-2|NA|NA|TRBJ2-7
TGTGCCAGCAGCCCCCTCGGGGAAACCTACGAGCAGTACTTC
CASSPLGETYEQYF
>TRBV5-1|NA|NA|TRBJ1-2
TGCGCCAGCAGCTCGGACGGGGCTAACTATGGCTACACCTTC
CASSSDGANYGYTF
>TRBV7-9|TRBD1|NA|TRBJ1-1
TGTGCCAGCAGCGACCTACCGGGACAGGGGTCCGGGGCTTTCTTT
CASSDLPGQGSGAFF
>TRBV5-6|TRBD1|once|TRBJ1-2
TGTGCCAGCAGCATACAGGGACAGGGTAACTATGGCTACACCTTC
CASSIQGQGNYGYTF